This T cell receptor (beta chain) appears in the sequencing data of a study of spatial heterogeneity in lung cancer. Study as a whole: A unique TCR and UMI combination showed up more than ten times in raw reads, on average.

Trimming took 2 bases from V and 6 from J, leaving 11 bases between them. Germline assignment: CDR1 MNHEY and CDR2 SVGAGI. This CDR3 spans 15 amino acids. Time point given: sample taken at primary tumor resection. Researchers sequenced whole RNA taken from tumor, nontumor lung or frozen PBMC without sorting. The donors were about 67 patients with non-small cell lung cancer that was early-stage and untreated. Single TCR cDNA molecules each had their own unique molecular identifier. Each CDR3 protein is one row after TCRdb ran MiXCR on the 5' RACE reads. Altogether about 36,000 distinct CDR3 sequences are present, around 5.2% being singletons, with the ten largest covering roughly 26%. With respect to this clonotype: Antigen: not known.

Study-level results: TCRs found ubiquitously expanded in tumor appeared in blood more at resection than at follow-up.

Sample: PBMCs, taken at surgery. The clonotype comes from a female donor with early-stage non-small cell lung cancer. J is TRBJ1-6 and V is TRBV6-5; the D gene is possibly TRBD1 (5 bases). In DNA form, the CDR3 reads TGTGCCAGCAGTTACGGGCGCAGGGTTAATTCACCCCTCCACTTT. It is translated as CASSYGRRVNSPLHF.